These 9 T cell receptor beta chains were sequenced from one sample in a study of T cells after yellow fever vaccination. TCRdb reprocessed the 5' RACE reads via MiXCR and lists one record per CDR3 protein. The sample shows 150,000 or so distinct CDR3 sequences, over 7% of them seen only once. The source material was CD8+ T cells sorted from PBMCs, sampled 45 days after the yellow fever booster vaccination. The receptors derive from a man younger than 35 who received the YFV17D yellow fever vaccine.

There are a few counts of this clonotype. The rearrangement links TRBV4-2 to TRBJ1-5; D is unclear. CDR3 length equals 15 residues. The V gene lost 0 bases and the J gene lost 0 bases, with 6 bases spanning the gap. The germline CDR1 and CDR2 sequences are LGHNA and YNFKEQ. In nucleotides, the CDR3 is TGTGCCAGCAGCCAAGAGGACCTTAGCAATCAGCCCCAGCATTTT. As protein: CASSQEDLSNQPQHF.

V is TRBV19 and J is TRBJ1-1, with a weak D call TRBD1 (6 bases). This CDR3 contains 15 residues. The ends were cut back, 3 bases at V and 5 bases at J, with 16 bases in the middle. The germline CDR1 and CDR2 sequences are LNHDA and SQIVND (reference sequence). CDR3 DNA: TGTGCCAGTAGTATCTTGGGGGCCGCGGGGACTGAAGCTTTCTTT. Protein: CASSILGAAGTEAFF.

V usage is TRBV6-5 and J usage is TRBJ1-6, with D perhaps matching TRBD1 (6 bases). V was cut by 6 bases and J by 9 bases, with 18 bases left in between. Germline assignment: CDR1 MNHEY and CDR2 SVGAGI. The CDR3 is 15 residues long. The CDR3, as DNA: TGTGCCAGCAGGCCTGGACAGACGCTAGGTTCACCCCTCCACTTT. This translates into CASRPGQTLGSPLHF.

The rearrangement links TRBV4-1 to TRBJ1-6; a possible D gene is TRBD1 (5 bases). CDR1 and CDR2 from the germline V gene are MGHRA and YSYEKL. With 2 bases removed from V and 9 bases from J, the gap between germline ends came to 11 bases. The CDR3 totals 14 residues. The CDR3 bases are TGCGCCAGCAGCCAACAGGGTGATGTTTCACCCCTCCACTTT. It specifies CASSQQGDVSPLHF.

In this sample, this clonotype turned up many times. The rearrangement joins TRBV20-1 to TRBJ1-4; a possible D gene is TRBD1 (5 bases). Trimming removed 0 bases at V and 8 bases at J, with 16 bases between. This CDR3 contains 15 residues. Germline V lookup: CDR1 DFQATT, CDR2 SNEGSKA (reference sequence). CDR3 DNA: TGCAGTGCTAGAGACTTATCAGGGTTTGGAGAAAAACTGTTTTTT. Translation: CSARDLSGFGEKLFF.

The chain is built from TRBV11-2 and TRBJ1-1; D uncertain. This CDR3 is 12 amino acids long. Trimming left V 5 bases short and J 4 bases short, with 8 bases between. Germline CDR1 reads SGHAT; CDR2 reads FQNNGV. DNA for the CDR3: TGTGCCAGCAGCGACTGGGCCACTGAAGCTTTCTTT. This sequence encodes CASSDWATEAFF. Full variable domain (rest looked up from reference TRBV11-2 and TRBJ1-1): EAGVAQSPRYKIIEKRQSVAFWCNPISGHATLYWYQQILGQGPKLLIQFQNNGVVDDSQLPKDRFSAERLKGVDSTLKIQPAKLEDSAVYLCASSDWATEAFFGQGTRLTVV.

Only a few counts were recorded for this clonotype. V is TRBV7-8 and J is TRBJ2-1; perhaps TRBD1 as D (6 bases). Germline V lookup: CDR1 SGHVS, CDR2 FQNEAQ. This CDR3 has 14 residues. With 5 bases removed from V and 3 bases from J, the gap between germline ends came to 11 bases. CDR3 loop: CASSTLTGYNEQFF. The CDR3 coding sequence is TGTGCCAGCAGCACCCTGACAGGCTACAATGAGCAGTTCTTC. Combining the CDR3 with reference TRBV7-8 and TRBJ2-1 gives the whole variable domain GAGVSQSPRYKVAKRGQDVALRCDPISGHVSLFWYQQALGQGPEFLTYFQNEAQLDKSGLPSDRFFAERPEGSVSTLKIQRTQQEDSAVYLCASSTLTGYNEQFFGPGTRLTVL.

The chain carries TRBV5-1 and TRBJ2-2; a possible D gene is TRBD1 (5 bases). This CDR3 is built from 15 residues. The germline CDR1 and CDR2 sequences are SGHRS and YFSETQ. With 3 bases removed from V and 6 bases from J, the gap between germline ends came to 15 bases. CDR3 sequence (DNA): TGCGCCAGCAGCTCCGTCCGGAGCAGGGCCGGGGAGCTGTTTTTT. Residues: CASSSVRSRAGELFF.

This clonotype was recorded at least ten times. In DNA, the CDR3 is TGTGCCAGCAGCTCCCAAGGACAGCTGGGCACAGATACGCAGTATTTT. This encodes CASSSQGQLGTDTQYF. The J gene is TRBJ2-3, the V gene TRBV13, with D perhaps TRBD1 (6 bases). Trimming left V 4 bases short and J 1 base short, with 15 bases between. Germline CDR1 and CDR2: PRHDT and FYEKMQ (reference sequence). CDR3 size: 16 residues.